These 25 T cell receptor beta chains were all obtained from the same sample, sequenced in a study of T-cell reconstitution after alpha-beta-depleted transplantation in children. Unique molecular identifiers were used in preparing the TCRbeta library. TCRdb re-analysed the PCR reads in MiXCR, keeping a single row per CDR3 protein. Here the sample spans some 490,000 distinct CDR3 sequences, about 12% being singletons. Here the sequenced sample was PBMCs from the stem cell graft donor, taken from the stem cell graft. All receptors derive from a human donor who donated a stem cell graft to a child with combined immunodeficiency.

At least ten counts were recorded for this clonotype. The V call is TRBV12-3 or TRBV12-4, the J call TRBJ2-2; D is unresolved. The CDR3 length is 14 residues. The V end lost 3 bases, the J end lost 5 bases, and 10 bases lay between the germline ends. The CDR3 DNA sequence: TGTGCCAGCAGTTTTTGGTCAGTAACCGGGGAGCTGTTTTTT. Residues: CASSFWSVTGELFF.

This clonotype showed up just a few times. The rearrangement uses TRBV7-2 and TRBJ2-1, with D perhaps TRBD1 or TRBD2 (5 bases each). The ends were cut back, 5 bases at V and 8 bases at J, with 16 bases in the middle. CDR3 length: 14 residues. Germline CDR1 is SGHTA and CDR2 is FQGNSA. Here the CDR3 DNA reads TGTGCCAGCAGCAGGGCCCCCAGGGACGATGAGCAGTTCTTC. Protein: CASSRAPRDDEQFF.

This clonotype was found many times. V is TRBV7-2 and J is TRBJ1-3, with D tentatively TRBD1 (6 bases). Germline V gene lookup returns CDR1 SGHTA and CDR2 FQGNSA. V was pared by 6 bases and J by 9 bases, with 12 bases between. The CDR3 runs 12 residues. CDR3 region: CASSLTQGTIYF. CDR3 sequence (DNA): TGTGCCAGCAGTCTAACACAGGGCACCATATATTTT.

The rearrangement links TRBV12-3 or TRBV12-4 to TRBJ2-4; the D gene is possibly TRBD1 (6 bases). V shed 6 bases and J shed 6 bases, with 18 bases lying between them. The CDR3 is 15 residues long. The CDR3 sequence: CASSTDRTGSNIQYF. The CDR3 DNA sequence: TGTGCCAGCAGCACAGACAGGACTGGGTCAAACATTCAGTACTTC.

The chain is built from TRBV29-1 and TRBJ1-1; D perhaps matches TRBD1 (6 bases). The CDR3 spans 13 residues. The V end lost 4 bases, the J end lost 2 bases, and 11 bases lay between the germline ends. Germline values: CDR1 SQVTM, CDR2 ANQGSEA. The CDR3 DNA reads as TGCAGCGTTGCAGAGGGGGGTAACACTGAAGCTTTCTTT. It encodes CSVAEGGNTEAFF.

The rearrangement joins TRBV10-3 to TRBJ2-5; 11 positions match TRBD2. This CDR3 is 15 amino acids long. The junction had 14 bases not matched to a gene; V was cut back by 11 bases and J by 6 bases. Germline lookup yields CDR1 ENHRY and CDR2 SYGVKD. The CDR3 protein is CAASSGSGREQTQYF. The CDR3 DNA sequence: TGTGCCGCCTCGAGTGGTAGCGGGAGGGAACAGACCCAGTACTTC.

The chain links TRBV12-3 or TRBV12-4 to TRBJ2-1; tentatively, D is TRBD1 (6 bases). The CDR3 runs to 15 residues. V lost 4 bases to trimming and J lost 3 bases, with 13 bases between them. The CDR3, as DNA: TGTGCCAGCAGTTCACAAACAGGGAGCTACAATGAGCAGTTCTTC. Its translation: CASSSQTGSYNEQFF.

V is TRBV15 and J is TRBJ2-3; D is unclear. The CDR3 totals 14 residues. The V end lost 2 bases, the J end lost 5 bases, and 11 bases lay between the germline ends. Per the germline V gene, CDR1 is LNHNV and CDR2 is YYDKDF (reference sequence). CDR3 bases: TGTGCCACCAGCAGACTTGCCGGCGTAGATACGCAGTATTTT. It is translated as CATSRLAGVDTQYF.

The rearrangement links TRBV24-1 to TRBJ2-2; 7 bases align to TRBD2. Germline CDR1 and CDR2: KGHDR and SFDVKD. The CDR3 extends over 19 amino acids. V lost 1 base to trimming and J lost 3 bases; unmatched junction nucleotides: 13. The chain's CDR3 is CATSDFSPPRDYDTGELFF. The CDR3 bases are TGTGCCACCAGTGATTTCTCGCCTCCCCGGGACTACGACACCGGGGAGCTGTTTTTT.

V gene TRBV12-3 or TRBV12-4 combines with J gene TRBJ2-3; 9 bases fit TRBD1. The CDR3 covers 14 residues. The V and J ends lost 3 bases and 7 bases, in that order; junction bases with no gene match: 5. The CDR3 reads CASSFDRGEHTQYF. For the CDR3, the DNA is TGTGCCAGCAGTTTTGACAGGGGGGAGCATACGCAGTATTTT.

The genes are TRBV29-1 and TRBJ2-5; D might be TRBD1 (5 bases). The V and J ends lost 2 bases and 0 bases respectively, with 10 bases between them. Germline lookup yields CDR1 SQVTM and CDR2 ANQGSEA. The CDR3 has 14 amino acids. The DNA for the CDR3 is TGCAGCGTTGAAAGTGCAGGGTACCAAGAGACCCAGTACTTC. This sequence encodes CSVESAGYQETQYF.

The chain couples TRBV29-1 to TRBJ1-1; 10 bases agree with TRBD1. The CDR3 is made up of 13 amino acids. CDR1 and CDR2 from the germline V gene are SQVTM and ANQGSEA. V was pared by 7 bases and J by 3 bases, with 5 bases of the junction left unmatched. In DNA form, the CDR3 reads TGCAGCGCAACCGGGACAGGGGACACTGAAGCTTTCTTT. Encoded protein: CSATGTGDTEAFF.

The chain recombines TRBV5-1 with TRBJ1-1; possibly TRBD1 for D (5 bases). The length of the CDR3 is 13 residues. Between the trimmed V and J ends, which lost 3 bases and 0 bases, there was a span of 6 bases. Looked up from germline, CDR1 is SGHRS and CDR2 is YFSETQ. The DNA of the CDR3 is TGCGCCAGCAGCTGGGACCTGAACACTGAAGCTTTCTTT. Translation: CASSWDLNTEAFF.

The J gene is TRBJ2-5, the V gene TRBV24-1; D ambiguous. V lost 6 bases and J 0 bases, leaving 10 bases between the germline ends. The CDR3 extends over 14 amino acids. The germline V gene encodes CDR1 KGHDR and CDR2 SFDVKD. CDR3: CATSPGRYQETQYF. The CDR3 bases are TGTGCCACCAGTCCTGGACGGTACCAAGAGACCCAGTACTTC.

This clonotype was recorded many times. The chain joins TRBV5-1 to TRBJ2-7; 9 bases align to TRBD2. V dropped 0 bases and J dropped 1; count of bases not matched to a gene: 2. The CDR3 totals 15 residues. The V gene's germline CDR1 is SGHRS and CDR2 YFSETQ. The CDR3 protein is CASSLVLAGSYEQYF. The DNA for the CDR3 is TGCGCCAGCAGCTTGGTCCTAGCGGGGTCCTACGAGCAGTACTTC.

This rearrangement joins TRBV12-3 or TRBV12-4 to TRBJ2-1; 8 bases are a match to TRBD1. The CDR3 sequence is 16 residues long. V dropped 4 bases and J dropped 7; count of bases not matched to a gene: 12. CDR3 sequence reads: CASSSPPGQVLNEQFF. CDR3 coding DNA: TGTGCCAGCAGTTCGCCACCGGGACAGGTACTTAATGAGCAGTTCTTC.

This chain uses TRBV5-5 with TRBJ1-1, with D possibly being TRBD1 (5 bases). The CDR3 loop spans 15 amino acids. The V and J ends lost 3 bases and 4 bases respectively, with 16 bases between them. The germline CDR1 and CDR2 sequences are SGHKS and YYEKEE (reference sequence). This chain's CDR3 is CASSYAGTSGTEAFF. The CDR3 DNA follows: TGTGCCAGCAGCTATGCCGGGACTTCAGGCACTGAAGCTTTCTTT.

This clonotype appeared a few times. The chain links TRBV7-2 to TRBJ2-1, with a weak D call TRBD1 (6 bases). Germline values: CDR1 SGHTA, CDR2 FQGNSA. The CDR3 runs to 16 residues. The V gene lost 2 bases and the J gene lost 7 bases, with 18 bases spanning the gap. CDR3 sequence: CASSLPIQDRRNEQFF. DNA for the CDR3: TGTGCCAGCAGCTTACCGATCCAGGACAGACGGAATGAGCAGTTCTTC.

The V call is TRBV6-1, the J call TRBJ1-1; D ambiguous. Looked up from germline, CDR1 is MNHNS and CDR2 is SASEGT. Trimming pared 8 bases from V and 4 bases from J, leaving 14 bases between. The CDR3 is 13 amino acids. The DNA for the CDR3 is TGTGCCAGCTCTTCCGGGGTGATCACTGAAGCTTTCTTT. Its translation is CASSSGVITEAFF.

This clonotype was counted at least ten times. This chain connects TRBV12-3 or TRBV12-4 to TRBJ2-7; D gene unclear. The germline V and J ends were trimmed by 3 bases and 5 bases, with 11 bases remaining between them. This CDR3 contains 13 residues. In nucleotides, the CDR3 is TGTGCCAGCAGTTTCGGATACGGCGACGAGCAGTACTTC. As protein: CASSFGYGDEQYF.

The chain recombines TRBV20-1 with TRBJ1-2; D is unresolved. V gave up 3 bases and J gave up 4 bases, with 9 bases separating them. The CDR3 extends over 12 amino acids. Germline V gives CDR1 DFQATT, CDR2 SNEGSKA (reference sequence). The CDR3 region is CSASVEGYGYTF. CDR3 nucleotides: TGCAGTGCTAGTGTTGAGGGCTATGGCTACACCTTC.

Only a few counts were recorded for this clonotype. The chain couples TRBV11-3 to TRBJ2-1; tentatively, D is TRBD2 (6 bases). The CDR3 has 15 residues. Trimming shortened V by 3 bases and J by 4 bases, and 13 bases separated the two germline ends. CDR1 and CDR2 from the germline V gene are SGHNT and YENEEA. In DNA form, the CDR3 reads TGTGCCAGCAGCTTTGGTAGCGGAAGATACAATGAGCAGTTCTTC. The encoded protein is CASSFGSGRYNEQFF.

This clonotype appeared many times. The rearrangement joins TRBV3-1 to TRBJ2-3; 10 bases map to TRBD1. V trimming: 5 bases; J trimming: 1 base; junction bases outside the gene matches: 6. The V gene's germline CDR1 is LGHDT and CDR2 YNNKEL (reference sequence). This CDR3 is 16 amino acids long. The CDR3 spells CASSESGTGGTDTQYF. The CDR3 DNA follows: TGTGCCAGCAGCGAATCAGGGACAGGGGGCACAGATACGCAGTATTTT.

This clonotype appeared many times. V is TRBV28 and J is TRBJ1-4; no firm D call. V was pared by 4 bases and J by 0 bases, with 9 bases between. Germline V gene lookup returns CDR1 MDHEN and CDR2 SYDVKM. CDR3 length: 15 residues. As DNA, the CDR3 is TGTGCCAGCAGTTACGAGGGAACAACTAATGAAAAACTGTTTTTT. It is translated as CASSYEGTTNEKLFF.

A few counts support this clonotype. V usage is TRBV18 and J usage is TRBJ2-2; TRBD2 might be the D (6 bases). Deletions cut 6 bases from V and 0 bases from J, with 17 bases between. Germline CDR1 reads KGHSH; CDR2 reads LQKENI. The CDR3 extends over 17 amino acids. For the CDR3, the DNA is TGTGCCAGCTCTCGAACCCATAGCGGATCGAACACCGGGGAGCTGTTTTTT. Residues: CASSRTHSGSNTGELFF.